The clone carrying this T cell receptor beta chain has a single count. Its antigen is unidentified. Data came from immunoSEQ multiplex PCR; TCRdb stores just in-frame clones and leaves some out. The data hold more than 55,000 clones, with 86% observed a single time. Before the COVID-19 pandemic, during about 2011-2019, CD4+ T cells were taken from unexposed donors. Cryopreserved PBMCs were CD4-enriched, then split into naive and memory cells. The sample is drawn from a study of CD4 T cells in relation to SARS-CoV-2 and coronaviruses. Notes on the study in general: In around 60% of donors, memory CD4+ clonotypes crossrecognized SARS-CoV-2 and at least one common cold coronavirus spike. Pre-pandemic and post-infection samples never came from the same donor.

V dropped 1 base and J dropped 5; count of bases not matched to a gene: 2. CDR3 length: 13 amino acids. Germline V lookup: CDR1 SGDLS, CDR2 YYNGEE. The rearrangement uses TRBV9 and TRBJ1-1; 7 bases agree with TRBD1. The receptor was derived from a human donor in good health. The sample was memory CD4+ T cells from PBMCs. CDR3 region: CASSVTGVTEAFF. CDR3 coding DNA: TGTGCCAGCAGCGTAACAGGGGTAACTGAAGCTTTCTTT.